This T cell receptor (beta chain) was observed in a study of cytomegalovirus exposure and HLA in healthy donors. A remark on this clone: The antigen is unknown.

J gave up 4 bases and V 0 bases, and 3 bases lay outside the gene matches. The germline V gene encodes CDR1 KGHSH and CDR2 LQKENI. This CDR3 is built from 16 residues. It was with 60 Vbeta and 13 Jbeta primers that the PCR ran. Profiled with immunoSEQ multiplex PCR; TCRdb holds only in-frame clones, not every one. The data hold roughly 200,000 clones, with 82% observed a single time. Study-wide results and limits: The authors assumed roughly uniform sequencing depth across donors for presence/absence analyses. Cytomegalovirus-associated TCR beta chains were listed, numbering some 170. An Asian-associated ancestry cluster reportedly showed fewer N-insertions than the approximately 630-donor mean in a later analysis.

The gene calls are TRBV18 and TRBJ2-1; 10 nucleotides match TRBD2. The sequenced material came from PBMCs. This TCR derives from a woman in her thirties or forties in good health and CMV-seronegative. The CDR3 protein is CASSPPVAGGYNEQFF. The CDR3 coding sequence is TGTGCCAGCTCACCACCTGTAGCGGGAGGATACAATGAGCAGTTCTTC.